One T cell receptor beta chain is described in this entry. This specimen comes from a study of cytomegalovirus exposure and HLA in healthy donors. Trimming pared 0 bases from V and 3 bases from J, leaving 8 bases between. This CDR3 comprises 13 residues. Germline V lookup: CDR1 GTSNPN, CDR2 SVGIG (reference sequence). 60 Vbeta and 13 Jbeta primers were used in PCR. The repertoire was sequenced with immunoSEQ multiplex PCR; TCRdb's copy has only in-frame clones and lacks some. Found here are 100,000 to 150,000 clones, roughly 70% of them singletons; the top ten hold under 5%. This TCR was sampled from a middle-aged man in good health and CMV-seropositive. This chain links TRBV30 with TRBJ1-1; the D is unclear. Sequencing was done on a sample of PBMCs. The CDR3 nucleotides read TGTGCCTGGAGTGTTGGCGAGGACACTGAAGCTTTCTTT. Protein: CAWSVGEDTEAFF.